This T cell receptor (beta chain) was identified in a study of T cells in Graves' hyperthyroidism and ophthalmopathy. The study's findings and limits: Clonotypes that were expanded in thyroid above 0.001 mostly appeared in blood too.

The CDR3 regions of TCR beta were amplified from RNA transcripts. HTBI primers were used for first-round RT-PCR of the TCR CDR3. MiXCR was run by TCRdb on the multiplex PCR reads, yielding one entry per CDR3 protein. The sample includes some 300,000 distinct CDR3 sequences, around 15% of them seen just once. V was pared by 3 bases and J by 1 base, with 15 bases between. Per the germline V gene, CDR1 is DFQATT and CDR2 is SNEGSKA (reference sequence). The CDR3 has 15 residues. The table lists this clonotype with many counts. No antigen is known for it. V and J are TRBV20-1 and TRBJ2-5; a possible D gene is TRBD2 (5 bases). This receptor was obtained from a woman aged 35 to 49 with Graves' hyperthyroidism. The specimen was blood. The CDR3 bases are TGCAGTGCTAGTTTGGCGGGTGTCTCCCAAGAGACCCAGTACTTC. Its translation: CSASLAGVSQETQYF.